What follows are 11 T cell receptor beta chains derived from one specimen sequenced in a study of cytomegalovirus exposure and HLA in healthy donors. A multiplex PCR was run with 60 Vbeta primers and 13 Jbeta primers. Measured with immunoSEQ multiplex PCR; TCRdb has only the in-frame clones, and not every one. The top ten clones hold about 5.6% of a sample with approximately 6,700 clones, about half of them seen once. Sequencing used PBMCs. The receptors shown here come from a man under 40 in good health and CMV-seropositive.

This clone came up once. The V gene is TRBV9, the J gene TRBJ1-2; D is ambiguous. Trimming took 4 bases from V and 4 from J, leaving 11 bases between them. This CDR3 region has 13 residues. Germline lookup yields CDR1 SGDLS and CDR2 YYNGEE. CDR3 coding DNA: TGTGCCAGCAGCCCCCGGGAGGCCTATGGCTACACCTTC. This encodes CASSPREAYGYTF.

The chain links TRBV29-1 to TRBJ2-3; D uncertain. Germline assignment: CDR1 SQVTM and CDR2 ANQGSEA. The CDR3 runs 11 residues. Trimming took 7 bases from V and 6 from J, leaving 11 bases between them. In DNA form, the CDR3 reads TGCAGCGACCGATGGGCGGATACGCAGTATTTT. It encodes CSDRWADTQYF.

This chain joins TRBV14 and TRBJ1-1; D not certain. Germline lookup yields CDR1 SGHDN and CDR2 FVKESK. The V end was cut by 4 bases, the J end by 5 bases, with 17 bases between. This CDR3 has 15 amino acids. The CDR3 spells CASSRPASRGTEAFF. In nucleotides, the CDR3 is TGTGCCAGCAGCCGGCCAGCCAGCCGCGGTACTGAAGCTTTCTTT.

The rearrangement uses TRBV30 and TRBJ1-1, with D possibly matching TRBD1 (5 bases). The CDR3 runs to 12 residues. The V gene lost 4 bases and the J gene lost 5 bases, with 11 bases spanning the gap. Germline V CDR1 and CDR2: GTSNPN, SVGIG (reference sequence). In nucleotides, the CDR3 is TGTGCCTGGACAGGGCAAATAACTGAAGCTTTCTTT. This codes for CAWTGQITEAFF.

The chain couples TRBV5-1 to TRBJ2-3, with no clear D. The germline V and J ends were trimmed by 4 bases and 0 bases, with 15 bases remaining between them. Germline CDR1 reads SGHRS; CDR2 reads YFSETQ. This CDR3 is 16 amino acids long. CDR3 sequence (DNA): TGCGCCAGCAGCCCCGAGCCGTCGGGTAGCACAGATACGCAGTATTTT. As protein: CASSPEPSGSTDTQYF.

CDR3 in amino acids: CASSQEAARGNEKLFF. The CDR3 DNA is TGCGCCAGCAGCCAAGAAGCGGCGCGGGGGAATGAAAAACTGTTTTTT. The genes are TRBV4-3 and TRBJ1-4; TRBD1 might be the D (5 bases). The ends were cut back, 0 bases at V and 5 bases at J, with 13 bases in the middle. Germline V gene data show CDR1 as LGHNA and CDR2 as YSLEER. The CDR3 is 16 amino acids.

The chain employs TRBV6-4 and TRBJ1-2, with D hard to call. The CDR3 consists of 14 residues. V dropped 3 bases and J dropped 2 bases, with 10 bases sitting between them. Germline V gene lookup returns CDR1 MRHNA and CDR2 SNTAGT. In DNA, the CDR3 is TGTGCCAGCAGTGAGGCAGGTGGGAACTATGGCTACACCTTC. Translation: CASSEAGGNYGYTF.

This chain links TRBV5-6 with TRBJ2-7; no reliable D call. CDR1 and CDR2 (germline): SGHDT, YYEEEE. Trimming took off 3 bases at V and 3 bases at J, with 4 bases between the two ends. This CDR3 comprises 11 residues. The CDR3 bases are TGTGCCAGCAGCTCAGGCTACGAGCAGTACTTC. This sequence encodes CASSSGYEQYF.

This clone was recorded once. The V gene is TRBV30, the J gene TRBJ1-4, with a tentative D call TRBD1 (5 bases). Trimming removed 4 bases from V and 5 bases from J, with 8 bases in between. The CDR3 is 12 residues long. CDR1 is GTSNPN and CDR2 is SVGIG in the germline V gene (reference sequence). The CDR3, as DNA: TGTGCCTGGAACGGACAAAATGAAAAACTGTTTTTT. Its protein product is CAWNGQNEKLFF.

The chain carries TRBV7-9 and TRBJ1-5; D remains ambiguous. V was clipped by 5 bases and J by 0 bases, with 8 bases between them. Germline V gene sequence: CDR1 SEHNR, CDR2 FQNEAQ (reference sequence). CDR3 length: 14 amino acids. This CDR3 is CASSRDFSNQPQHF. CDR3 bases: TGTGCCAGCAGCCGGGATTTTAGCAATCAGCCCCAGCATTTT.

The V call is TRBV10-3, the J call TRBJ1-2; 7 nucleotides align to TRBD1. With V trimmed by 8 bases and J by 6 bases, 6 bases remained unmatched. The length of the CDR3 is 12 residues. CDR1 and CDR2 (germline): ENHRY, SYGVKD. The CDR3 region has the DNA TGTGCCATCTACCTTGACAGGGATGGCTACACCTTC. This encodes CAIYLDRDGYTF.